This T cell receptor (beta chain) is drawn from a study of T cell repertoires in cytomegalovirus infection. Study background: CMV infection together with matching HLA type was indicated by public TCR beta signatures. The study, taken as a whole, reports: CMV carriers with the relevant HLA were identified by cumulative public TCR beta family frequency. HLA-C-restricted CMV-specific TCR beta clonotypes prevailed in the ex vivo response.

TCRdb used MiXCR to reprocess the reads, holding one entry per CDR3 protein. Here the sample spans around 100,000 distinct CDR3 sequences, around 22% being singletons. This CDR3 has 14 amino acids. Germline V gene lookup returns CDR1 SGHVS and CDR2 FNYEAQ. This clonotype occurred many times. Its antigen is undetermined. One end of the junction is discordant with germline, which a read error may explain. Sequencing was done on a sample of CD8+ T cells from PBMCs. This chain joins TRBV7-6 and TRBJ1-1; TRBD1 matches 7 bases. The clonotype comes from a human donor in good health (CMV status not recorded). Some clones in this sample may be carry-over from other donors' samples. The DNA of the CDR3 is TGCGCCAGCAGCCTGGGACAGTTGAACACTGAAGCTTTCTTT. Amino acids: CASSLGQLNTEAFF.